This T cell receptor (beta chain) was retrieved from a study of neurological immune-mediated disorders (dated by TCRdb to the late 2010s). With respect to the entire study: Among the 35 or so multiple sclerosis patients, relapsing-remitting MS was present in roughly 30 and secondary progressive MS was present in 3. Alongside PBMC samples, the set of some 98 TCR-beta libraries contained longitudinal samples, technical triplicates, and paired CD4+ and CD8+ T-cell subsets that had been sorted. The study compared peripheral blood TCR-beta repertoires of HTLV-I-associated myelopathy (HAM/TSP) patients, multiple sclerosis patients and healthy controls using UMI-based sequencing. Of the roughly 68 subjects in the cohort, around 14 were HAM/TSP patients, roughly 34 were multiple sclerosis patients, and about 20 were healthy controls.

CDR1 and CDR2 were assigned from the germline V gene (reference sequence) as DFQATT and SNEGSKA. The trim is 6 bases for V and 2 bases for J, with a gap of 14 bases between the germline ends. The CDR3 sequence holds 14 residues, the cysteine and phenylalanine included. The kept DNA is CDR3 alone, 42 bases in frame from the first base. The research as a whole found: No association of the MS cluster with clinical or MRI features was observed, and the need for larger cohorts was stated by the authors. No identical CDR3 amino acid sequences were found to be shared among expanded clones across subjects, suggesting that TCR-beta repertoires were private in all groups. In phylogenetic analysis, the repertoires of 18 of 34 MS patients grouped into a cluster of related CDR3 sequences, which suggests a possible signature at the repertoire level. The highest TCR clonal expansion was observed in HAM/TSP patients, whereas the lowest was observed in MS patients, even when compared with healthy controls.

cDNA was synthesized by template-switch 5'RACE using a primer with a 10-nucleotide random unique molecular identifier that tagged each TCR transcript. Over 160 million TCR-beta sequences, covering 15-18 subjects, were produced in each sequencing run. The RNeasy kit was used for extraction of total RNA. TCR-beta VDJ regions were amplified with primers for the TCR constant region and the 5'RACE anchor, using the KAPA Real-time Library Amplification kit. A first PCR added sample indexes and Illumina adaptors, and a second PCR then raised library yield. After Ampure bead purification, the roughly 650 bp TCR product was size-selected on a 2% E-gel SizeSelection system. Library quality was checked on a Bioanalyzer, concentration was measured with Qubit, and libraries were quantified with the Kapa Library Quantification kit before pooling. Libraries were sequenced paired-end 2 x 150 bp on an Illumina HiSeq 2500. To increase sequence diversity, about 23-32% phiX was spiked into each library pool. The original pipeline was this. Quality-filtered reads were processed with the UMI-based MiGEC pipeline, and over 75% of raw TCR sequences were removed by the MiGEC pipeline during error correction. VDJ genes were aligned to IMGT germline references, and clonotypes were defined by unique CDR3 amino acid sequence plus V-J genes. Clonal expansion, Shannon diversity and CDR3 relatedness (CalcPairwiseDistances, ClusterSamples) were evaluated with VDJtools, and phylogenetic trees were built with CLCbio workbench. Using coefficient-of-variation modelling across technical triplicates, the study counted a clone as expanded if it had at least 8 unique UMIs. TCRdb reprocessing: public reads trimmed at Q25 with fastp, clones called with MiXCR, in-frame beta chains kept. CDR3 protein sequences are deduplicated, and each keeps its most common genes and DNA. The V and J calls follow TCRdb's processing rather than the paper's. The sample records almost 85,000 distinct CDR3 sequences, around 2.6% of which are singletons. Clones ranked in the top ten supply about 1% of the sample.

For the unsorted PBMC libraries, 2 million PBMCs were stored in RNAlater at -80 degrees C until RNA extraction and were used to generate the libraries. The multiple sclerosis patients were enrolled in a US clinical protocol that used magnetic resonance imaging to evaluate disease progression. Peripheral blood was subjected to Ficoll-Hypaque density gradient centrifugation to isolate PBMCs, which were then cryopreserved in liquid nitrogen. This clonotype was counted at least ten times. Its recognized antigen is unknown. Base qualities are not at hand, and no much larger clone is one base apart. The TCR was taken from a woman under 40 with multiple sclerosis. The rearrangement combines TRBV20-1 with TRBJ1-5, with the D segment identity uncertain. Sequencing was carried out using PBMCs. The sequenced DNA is TGCAGTGCAAAGCTACCCCAGGGCAATCAGCCCCAGCATTTT. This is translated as CSAKLPQGNQPQHF.